Listed here are 20 T cell receptor beta chains from one sample, sequenced in a study of T cells after yellow fever vaccination. TCRdb re-derived calls from the 5' RACE reads in MiXCR, one entry per CDR3 protein. The sample lists about 550,000 distinct CDR3 sequences; around 21% were seen once. Material: PBMCs, obtained 15 days after the yellow fever booster vaccination. The origin of the receptors is a man aged 25 to 40 who received the YFV17D yellow fever vaccine.

This sequence joins TRBV9 and TRBJ2-7; TRBD1 aligns across 7 bases. Unmatched junction bases numbered 9, after V lost 4 bases and J lost 5 bases. Germline lookup yields CDR1 SGDLS and CDR2 YYNGEE. The CDR3 has 14 residues. The CDR3 loop is CASSIRQGTDEQYF. The CDR3 region has the DNA TGTGCCAGCAGCATAAGACAGGGCACCGACGAGCAGTACTTC.

This clonotype was counted between two and nine times. This chain uses TRBV6-5 with TRBJ2-7, with TRBD2 identical over 7 bases. Germline values: CDR1 MNHEY, CDR2 SVGAGI. This CDR3 contains 13 residues. Unmatched junction bases numbered 7, after V lost 8 bases and J lost 3 bases. Here the CDR3 DNA reads TGTGCCAGCTGGGACGGGGGGTTCTACGAGCAGTACTTC. Translated, it gives CASWDGGFYEQYF.

The rearrangement links TRBV20-1 to TRBJ1-5; 8 nucleotides line up with TRBD1. Germline CDR1 DFQATT, CDR2 SNEGSKA (reference sequence). With 1 base clipped from V and 4 bases from J, the junction kept 0 bases outside the gene matches. This CDR3 spans 13 amino acids. The CDR3 DNA sequence: TGCAGTGCTAGAGGACAGGGGAATCAGCCCCAGCATTTT. Its translation: CSARGQGNQPQHF.

The table lists this clonotype with a few counts. J is TRBJ2-1 and V is TRBV11-2; D gene ambiguous. V shed 0 bases and J shed 14 bases, with 20 bases lying between them. This CDR3 comprises 15 residues. Germline V gene sequence: CDR1 SGHAT, CDR2 FQNNGV. The CDR3 here is CASSLDVARPGVKFF. In nucleotides, the CDR3 is TGTGCCAGCAGCTTAGATGTGGCTCGGCCAGGAGTGAAGTTCTTC. Using reference TRBV11-2 and TRBJ2-1 for the parts outside the CDR3, the full variable domain is EAGVAQSPRYKIIEKRQSVAFWCNPISGHATLYWYQQILGQGPKLLIQFQNNGVVDDSQLPKDRFSAERLKGVDSTLKIQPAKLEDSAVYLCASSLDVARPGVKFFGPGTRLTVL.

The rearrangement uses TRBV5-4 and TRBJ2-1; 8 positions match TRBD1. The CDR3 loop spans 13 amino acids. With 2 bases clipped from V and 10 bases from J, the junction kept 5 bases outside the gene matches. Germline V lookup: CDR1 SGHNT, CDR2 YYREEE (reference sequence). Here the CDR3 DNA reads TGTGCCAGCAGCTTAGGACAGGGCGTCGAGCAGTTCTTC. It yields the protein CASSLGQGVEQFF.

This clonotype was seen only a few times. CDR3 in DNA: TGCGCCAGCAACCCGCGCCCAGACTCCTACACAGATACGCAGTATTTT. Protein: CASNPRPDSYTDTQYF. The gene calls are TRBV5-1 and TRBJ2-3; D is ambiguous. The ends were cut back, 6 bases at V and 2 bases at J, with 19 bases in the middle. This CDR3 is built from 16 residues. Germline V lookup: CDR1 SGHRS, CDR2 YFSETQ.

This clonotype was seen more than once but under ten times. The chain joins TRBV4-2 to TRBJ2-5; D perhaps matches TRBD1 (5 bases). Germline lookup yields CDR1 LGHNA and CDR2 YNFKEQ. Deletions cut 0 bases from V and 0 bases from J, with 8 bases between. This CDR3 comprises 15 residues. The CDR3 region is CASSQDRAYQETQYF. Here the CDR3 DNA reads TGTGCCAGCAGCCAAGACAGGGCGTACCAAGAGACCCAGTACTTC.

The chain recombines TRBV5-1 with TRBJ1-4; possible D gene TRBD1, 6 bases. The germline V and J ends were trimmed by 4 bases and 7 bases, with 17 bases remaining between them. The CDR3 consists of 15 residues. Germline V lookup: CDR1 SGHRS, CDR2 YFSETQ. This chain's CDR3 is CASSPEGVLGEKLFF. The CDR3 region has the DNA TGCGCCAGCAGCCCCGAGGGGGTCTTAGGTGAAAAACTGTTTTTT.

The chain recombines TRBV3-1 with TRBJ2-2; 11 bases map to TRBD2. Trimming at V came to 11 bases and at J to 6 bases, leaving 5 bases not matched to a gene. The CDR3 consists of 13 residues. Germline values: CDR1 LGHDT, CDR2 YNNKEL (reference sequence). The CDR3 region has the DNA TGTGCCTCTAGCGGGAGGAGGTCCGGGGAGCTGTTTTTT. Its protein product is CASSGRRSGELFF.

The rearrangement uses TRBV29-1 and TRBJ1-1; the D gene is possibly TRBD1 (6 bases). Germline lookup yields CDR1 SQVTM and CDR2 ANQGSEA. V was clipped by 4 bases and J by 5 bases, with 14 bases between them. This CDR3 is built from 13 residues. The CDR3 DNA sequence: TGCAGCGTTGCTGAGGGGGTGAGGACTGAAGCTTTCTTT. Translation: CSVAEGVRTEAFF.

The V and J genes are TRBV7-2 and TRBJ2-1; 9 bases are a match to TRBD2. Trimming cost V 7 bases and J 9 bases; bases outside gene matches: 13. The germline V gene has CDR1 SGHTA and CDR2 FQGNSA. The CDR3 runs 15 residues. The CDR3 reads CASTPLSGSGGEQFF. The CDR3, as DNA: TGTGCCAGCACCCCTCTTAGCGGGAGCGGGGGTGAGCAGTTCTTC.

This clonotype was seen ten or more times. The chain carries TRBV19 and TRBJ2-2; D uncertain. The CDR3 is 11 residues long. V was trimmed by 5 bases and J by 7 bases, leaving 5 bases between them. CDR1 is LNHDA, CDR2 SQIVND, per germline (reference sequence). CDR3 in DNA: TGTGCCAGTAGTTACTACGGGGAGCTGTTTTTT. It yields the protein CASSYYGELFF.

Ten or more counts support this clonotype. This chain links TRBV7-9 with TRBJ2-3, with TRBD2 identical over 11 bases. Germline CDR1 reads SEHNR; CDR2 reads FQNEAQ (reference sequence). With V trimmed by 5 bases and J by 1 base, 2 bases remained unmatched. The length of the CDR3 is 15 residues. DNA of the CDR3: TGTGCCAGCAGCCGACTAGCGGGACGCACAGATACGCAGTATTTT. Translating gives CASSRLAGRTDTQYF.

The chain recombines TRBV18 with TRBJ2-7, with 8 bases aligning to TRBD1. This CDR3 has 14 amino acids. The germline gives CDR1 KGHSH, CDR2 LQKENI. V trimming: 8 bases; J trimming: 3 bases; junction bases outside the gene matches: 9. The CDR3 DNA reads TGTGCCAGCAGTCCCGGGACAGGTGTCTACGAGCAGTACTTC. Translating it yields CASSPGTGVYEQYF.

The chain combines TRBV5-1 with TRBJ2-1; no firm D call. Germline values: CDR1 SGHRS, CDR2 YFSETQ. The V and J ends lost 3 bases and 7 bases respectively, with 8 bases between them. CDR3 length: 12 residues. The DNA for the CDR3 is TGCGCCAGCAGCTCAGAGGCAAATGAGCAGTTCTTC. The encoded protein is CASSSEANEQFF. The full variable domain, its missing parts supplied by reference TRBV5-1 and TRBJ2-1, is KAGVTQTPRYLIKTRGQQVTLSCSPISGHRSVSWYQQTPGQGLQFLFEYFSETQRNKGNFPGRFSGRQFSNSRSEMNVSTLELGDSALYLCASSSEANEQFFGPGTRLTVL.

The rearrangement uses TRBV6-5 and TRBJ2-1; 12 bases are a match to TRBD2. V shed 4 bases, J shed 10 bases, and the junction held 11 bases outside the gene matches. Germline CDR1 is MNHEY and CDR2 is SVGAGI. The CDR3 is made up of 16 amino acids. Here the CDR3 DNA reads TGTGCCAGCAGTTCGCCCCTAGCGGGAGGGGGACTGGAGCAGTTCTTC. As protein: CASSSPLAGGGLEQFF.

In its sample, this clonotype was seen a few times. This sequence joins TRBV7-8 and TRBJ2-1, with a tentative D call TRBD2 (5 bases). The ends were cut back, 2 bases at V and 2 bases at J, with 10 bases in the middle. This CDR3 is built from 15 residues. Germline assignment: CDR1 SGHVS and CDR2 FQNEAQ. CDR3 coding DNA: TGTGCCAGCAGCTTACGGGGTGGGCCCTACAATGAGCAGTTCTTC. Its protein is CASSLRGGPYNEQFF. Combining the CDR3 with reference TRBV7-8 and TRBJ2-1 gives the whole variable domain GAGVSQSPRYKVAKRGQDVALRCDPISGHVSLFWYQQALGQGPEFLTYFQNEAQLDKSGLPSDRFFAERPEGSVSTLKIQRTQQEDSAVYLCASSLRGGPYNEQFFGPGTRLTVL.

This clonotype was observed a few times. The V and J genes are TRBV6-2 or TRBV6-3 and TRBJ2-1; 8 nucleotides line up with TRBD1. The CDR3 sequence is 16 residues long. J lost 4 bases, V lost 0 bases, and 5 bases had no gene match. CDR1 and CDR2 from the germline V gene are MNHEY and SVGEGT. The CDR3 loop is CASSYSRTGSYNEQFF. CDR3 in DNA: TGTGCCAGCAGTTACTCGCGGACAGGGTCTTACAATGAGCAGTTCTTC.

This clonotype was counted a few times. The J gene is TRBJ2-1, the V gene TRBV18; no clear D. From germline, CDR1 is KGHSH and CDR2 LQKENI. The CDR3 consists of 13 residues. Trimming cost V 5 bases and J 10 bases, with 15 bases left between them. In nucleotides, the CDR3 is TGTGCCAGCTCAAGAACCCGCGGCATCGAGCAGTTCTTC. It translates to CASSRTRGIEQFF. Filled out from reference TRBV18 and TRBJ2-1, the complete variable domain reads NAGVMQNPRHLVRRRGQEARLRCSPMKGHSHVYWYRQLPEEGLKFMVYLQKENIIDESGMPKERFSAEFPKEGPSILRIQQVVRGDSAAYFCASSRTRGIEQFFGPGTRLTVL.

The chain carries TRBV6-2 or TRBV6-3 and TRBJ2-7; D perhaps matches TRBD2 (5 bases). CDR1 and CDR2 from the germline V gene are MNHEY and SVGEGT. The CDR3 extends over 17 amino acids. The germline V and J ends were trimmed by 2 bases and 3 bases, with 20 bases remaining between them. The CDR3 coding sequence is TGTGCCAGCAGTTACGACGGGTCTAGCCGGTGGGGCTACGAGCAGTACTTC. Protein: CASSYDGSSRWGYEQYF.